The 10 T cell receptor beta chains below all came from one sample that was sequenced in a study of CXCR4 blockade with PD-1 therapy in pancreatic cancer. Repertoires were generated with immunoSEQ multiplex PCR, while TCRdb's copy carries only in-frame clones and drops some. Among roughly 2,600 clones listed, under 50% were seen once. The specimen was tumor tissue. These receptors all stem from a human donor with pancreatic ductal adenocarcinoma.

The chain employs TRBV11-3 and TRBJ1-3; D is unclear. Germline CDR1 and CDR2: SGHNT and YENEEA. Trimming took off 4 bases at V and 0 bases at J, with 10 bases between the two ends. The length of the CDR3 is 15 residues. The CDR3 DNA sequence: TGTGCCAGCAGCTCGACGGTTTTCTCTGGAAACACCATATATTTT. As protein: CASSSTVFSGNTIYF.

The rearrangement uses TRBV29-1 and TRBJ1-4; 11 bases are a match to TRBD1. The V and J ends lost 7 bases and 5 bases, in that order; junction bases with no gene match: 6. The CDR3 is 14 residues long. The V gene's germline CDR1 is SQVTM and CDR2 ANQGSEA. DNA of the CDR3: TGCAGCGCCCTGGGACAGGGGGTGAATGAAAAACTGTTTTTT. It translates to CSALGQGVNEKLFF.

There are a few counts of this clone. The CDR3 reads CASRPSGTDTQYF. DNA for the CDR3: TGTGCCAGTCGACCATCGGGCACAGATACGCAGTATTTT. The chain employs TRBV19 and TRBJ2-3; D gene unclear. CDR1 is LNHDA, CDR2 SQIVND, per germline (reference sequence). The CDR3 is 13 amino acids. The V end was cut by 8 bases, the J end by 1 base, with 10 bases between.

This clone was seen once. The chain links TRBV16 to TRBJ2-3, with 12 bases aligning to TRBD2. The CDR3 extends over 15 amino acids. Per the germline V gene, CDR1 is KGHSY and CDR2 is FQNENV. J gave up 5 bases and V 4 bases, and 4 bases lay outside the gene matches. CDR3 coding DNA: TGTGCCAGCAGCCGGACTAGCGGGGTGCGAGATACGCAGTATTTT. This translates into CASSRTSGVRDTQYF.

The chain is built from TRBV18 and TRBJ1-2; 10 bases map to TRBD1. With V trimmed by 4 bases and J by 8 bases, 4 bases remained unmatched. This CDR3 has 13 residues. Germline CDR1 reads KGHSH; CDR2 reads LQKENI. The CDR3 region has the DNA TGTGCCAGCTCACGGGACAGGGGATCCGGCTACACCTTC. Translated: CASSRDRGSGYTF.

This clone was seen only a few times. The chain has TRBV6-8 and TRBJ1-1; the D gene is possibly TRBD1 (5 bases). V was cut by 5 bases and J by 0 bases, with 13 bases left in between. The V gene's germline CDR1 is MNHGY and CDR2 SAAAGT. This CDR3 is built from 15 residues. The CDR3 reads CASSTGANMNTEAFF. CDR3 sequence (DNA): TGTGCCAGCAGTACTGGGGCCAACATGAACACTGAAGCTTTCTTT.

This clone was seen a few times. The chain couples TRBV9 to TRBJ1-2, with D unresolved. Germline CDR1 reads SGDLS; CDR2 reads YYNGEE. The ends were cut back, 5 bases at V and 4 bases at J, with 18 bases in the middle. CDR3 length: 15 amino acids. CDR3 residues: CASRVDGGKPYGYTF. In DNA form, the CDR3 reads TGTGCCAGCAGGGTCGACGGCGGTAAGCCCTATGGCTACACCTTC.

The chain links TRBV4-1 to TRBJ1-3; weak D call: TRBD1 (6 bases). CDR1 MGHRA and CDR2 YSYEKL come from the germline V gene. CDR3 length: 15 residues. Trimming pared 1 base from V and 5 bases from J, leaving 12 bases between. The CDR3 DNA reads as TGCGCCAGCAGCCAAGGGTTGGGGGCGAGAAACACCATATATTTT. Its protein is CASSQGLGARNTIYF.

The chain carries TRBV18 and TRBJ1-3; D unresolved. Per germline, CDR1 KGHSH and CDR2 LQKENI. The CDR3 is made up of 16 amino acids. V gave up 1 base and J gave up 0 bases, with 10 bases separating them. CDR3 nucleotides: TGTGCCAGCTCACCACTCGAGGCAAGCTCTGGAAACACCATATATTTT. Translating it yields CASSPLEASSGNTIYF. Variable domain in full (rest from reference TRBV18 and TRBJ1-3): NAGVMQNPRHLVRRRGQEARLRCSPMKGHSHVYWYRQLPEEGLKFMVYLQKENIIDESGMPKERFSAEFPKEGPSILRIQQVVRGDSAAYFCASSPLEASSGNTIYFGEGSWLTVV.

The genes are TRBV19 and TRBJ1-2, with 7 bases aligning to TRBD1. V gave up 4 bases and J gave up 6 bases; unmatched junction bases: 11. The length of the CDR3 is 15 residues. The germline CDR1 and CDR2 sequences are LNHDA and SQIVND (reference sequence). The CDR3 DNA sequence: TGTGCCAGTAGTACACGGGGACAGCGAATTCATGGCTACACCTTC. It yields the protein CASSTRGQRIHGYTF.